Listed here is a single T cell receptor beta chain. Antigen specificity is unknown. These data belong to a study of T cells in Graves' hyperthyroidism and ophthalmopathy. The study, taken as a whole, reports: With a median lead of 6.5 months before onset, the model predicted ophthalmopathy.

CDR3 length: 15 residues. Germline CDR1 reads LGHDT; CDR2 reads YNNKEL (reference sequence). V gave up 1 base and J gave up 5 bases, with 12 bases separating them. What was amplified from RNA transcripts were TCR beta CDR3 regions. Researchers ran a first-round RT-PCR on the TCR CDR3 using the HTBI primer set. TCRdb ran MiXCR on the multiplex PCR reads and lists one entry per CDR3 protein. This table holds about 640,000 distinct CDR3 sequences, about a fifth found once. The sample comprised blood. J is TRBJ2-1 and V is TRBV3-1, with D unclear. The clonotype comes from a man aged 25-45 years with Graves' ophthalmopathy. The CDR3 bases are TGTGCCAGCAGCCAAGGATCCGCGATGAACAATGAGCAGTTCTTC. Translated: CASSQGSAMNNEQFF.